Detailed here is one T cell receptor (beta chain). V was clipped by 7 bases and J by 5 bases, with 15 bases between them. Germline V gives CDR1 SGHTA, CDR2 FQGNSA. CDR3 length: 14 amino acids. The source of the sample is a study of blood T cell repertoires in COVID-19. Libraries were prepared by immunoSEQ multiplex PCR; TCRdb keeps only in-frame clonotypes and omits some of them. Of 200,000 to 300,000 clones listed, roughly 91% are singletons. Recruitment covered about 26 US areas and drew participants whose ages spanned about 18 to 95 years. Sequencing input: PBMCs or T cells enriched from blood (not recorded which). This clonotype was sampled from a woman under 40 who had recovered from COVID-19. The V and J genes are TRBV7-2 and TRBJ2-1; D is possibly TRBD1 (6 bases). CDR3 protein: CASKGTRNNNEQFF. The DNA for the CDR3 is TGTGCCAGCAAGGGGACAAGAAATAACAATGAGCAGTTCTTC.